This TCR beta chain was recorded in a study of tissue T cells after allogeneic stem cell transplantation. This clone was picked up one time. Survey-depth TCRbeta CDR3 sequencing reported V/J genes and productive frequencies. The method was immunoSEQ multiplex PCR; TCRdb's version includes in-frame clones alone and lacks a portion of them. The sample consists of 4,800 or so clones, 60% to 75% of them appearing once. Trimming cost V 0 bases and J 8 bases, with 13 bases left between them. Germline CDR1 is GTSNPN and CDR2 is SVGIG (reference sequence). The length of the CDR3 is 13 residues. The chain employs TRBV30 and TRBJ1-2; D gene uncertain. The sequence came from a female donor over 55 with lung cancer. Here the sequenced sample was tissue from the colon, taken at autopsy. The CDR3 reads CAWSVGEVRGYTF. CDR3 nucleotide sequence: TGTGCCTGGAGTGTCGGTGAGGTGAGAGGCTACACCTTC.